This TCR beta chain was sequenced for a study of blood T cell repertoires in COVID-19. Sequencing used immunoSEQ multiplex PCR; TCRdb keeps in-frame clones, though not all of them. The sample consists of 110,000 or so clones, less than 90% of them appearing once. V shed 2 bases and J shed 4 bases, with 12 bases lying between them. The CDR3 is made up of 14 amino acids. Per the germline V gene, CDR1 is GTSNPN and CDR2 is SVGIG (reference sequence). The V call is TRBV30, the J call TRBJ1-3; D remains unclear. The sequence derives from a man aged 45 to 65 with acute or convalescent COVID-19. What was sequenced was peripheral blood. CDR3: CAWSKTGLGNTIYF. CDR3 DNA sequence: TGTGCCTGGAGTAAAACGGGGTTAGGAAACACCATATATTTT.